Listed below are T cell receptor beta chains from one sample, sequenced in a study of cytomegalovirus exposure and HLA in healthy donors. Only in-frame clones appear in the TCRdb table, and some are missing; sequencing was by immunoSEQ multiplex PCR. The sample holds roughly 150,000 clones; roughly 80% are singletons and the top ten take less than 5%. Sample: PBMCs. The source of these receptors is a man aged 50 to 60 in good health and CMV-seropositive. The CDR3 runs from the conserved cysteine through the conserved F or W. Each record gives: CDR3 DNA, CDR3 protein, J gene, V gene, D gene. A D gene is named only where the DNA matches it firmly.

TGTGCCAGCAGCGTAGGGACGGGGGTTGTCACCGGGGAGCTGTTTTTT,CASSVGTGVVTGELFF,TRBJ2-2,TRBV9,.
TGCGCCAGCAGCCCCTCCGGGACACCGGGCACCGGGGAGCTGTTTTTT,CASSPSGTPGTGELFF,TRBJ2-2,TRBV5-1,.
TGCGCCAGCAGCCAAGCCCCAGGGGGGACAGGAAACACCATATATTTT,CASSQAPGGTGNTIYF,TRBJ1-3,TRBV4-1,TRBD1
TGTGCCACCAGCCAAGGGACTAGCGGGAGCGATGAGCAGTTCTTC,CATSQGTSGSDEQFF,TRBJ2-1,TRBV15,TRBD2
TGCGCCAGCAGCTTGGACGGCTATGGCTACACCTTC,CASSLDGYGYTF,TRBJ1-2,TRBV5-1,.
TGTGCCAGCAGCGAAACCGGGACCTACGAGCAGTACTTC,CASSETGTYEQYF,TRBJ2-7,TRBV9,.
TGCGCCAGCAGCCTTAACAGGGGGGTCGAGCAGTACTTC,CASSLNRGVEQYF,TRBJ2-7,TRBV5-1,TRBD1
TGTGCCAGCAGTTTGGACTCGTTCACAGATACGCAGTATTTT,CASSLDSFTDTQYF,TRBJ2-3,TRBV5-4,.
TGTGCCAGCAGCTTAGGGGGCGGCTATGGCTACACCTTC,CASSLGGGYGYTF,TRBJ1-2,TRBV5-6,TRBD1
TGTGCCAGCTCACCTTCTATGGAGACTAATGAAAAACTGTTTTTT,CASSPSMETNEKLFF,TRBJ1-4,TRBV18,.
TGCAGCGTTTGGGGCGGGAGTGTAGAGACCCAGTACTTC,CSVWGGSVETQYF,TRBJ2-5,TRBV29-1,TRBD2
TGTGCCAGCAGCGGCGGACAGGCAAGCTCCTACGAGCAGTACTTC,CASSGGQASSYEQYF,TRBJ2-7,TRBV9,TRBD1
TGTGCCAGCAGCTTATCTAGTACCACTGAAGCTTTCTTT,CASSLSSTTEAFF,TRBJ1-1,TRBV7-3,.